A selection of T cell receptor beta chains follows, all from one sample in a study of blood T cells in healthy people across ages. TCRdb analysed the 5' RACE reads with MiXCR anew, one entry per CDR3 protein. The data show roughly 900,000 distinct CDR3 sequences, under 30% seen once. Sample: blood. The receptor source for this set is a woman of 80 years or more in good health. Both conserved end residues are part of each CDR3. The order of the fields is V gene, J gene, D gene, clone size, CDR3 DNA, CDR3 protein. A D gene is named only where the DNA matches it firmly. The size entry is marked missing in some rows and otherwise reads once, few, many or a size class.

v_call: TRBV12-3/TRBV12-4
j_call: TRBJ2-1
d_call: TRBD1
clone_size: many
cdr3_nt: TGTGCCAGCAGTTTAAGGGTACCGGGACAGACCTACAATGAGCAGTTCTTC
cdr3_aa: CASSLRVPGQTYNEQFF

v_call: TRBV10-3
j_call: TRBJ2-1
d_call: .
clone_size: many
cdr3_nt: TGTGCCATCAGTGCCGACGGGGGAAATGAGCAGTTCTTC
cdr3_aa: CAISADGGNEQFF

v_call: TRBV12-3/TRBV12-4
j_call: TRBJ1-6
d_call: .
clone_size: .
cdr3_nt: TGTGCCAGCAGTTTAATGGGGGGCGGGGGCCTTTCACCCCTCCACTTT
cdr3_aa: CASSLMGGGGLSPLHF

v_call: TRBV18
j_call: TRBJ2-3
d_call: .
clone_size: few
cdr3_nt: TGTGCCAGCTCACCAATTGAGGGGCGGACCACAGATACGCAGTATTTT
cdr3_aa: CASSPIEGRTTDTQYF

v_call: TRBV20-1
j_call: TRBJ1-4
d_call: .
clone_size: .
cdr3_nt: TGCAGTGCTAGGGCCAGGCTCCGCGAAAAACTGTTTTTT
cdr3_aa: CSARARLREKLFF

v_call: TRBV28
j_call: TRBJ2-5
d_call: .
clone_size: .
cdr3_nt: TGTGCCAGCAGTCCTCTTTTTGGTCGAGGGGAGACCCAGTACTTC
cdr3_aa: CASSPLFGRGETQYF

v_call: TRBV28
j_call: TRBJ2-1
d_call: .
clone_size: .
cdr3_nt: TGTGCCAGCAGAACCTCGTCGACTCTCAATGAGCAGTTCTTC
cdr3_aa: CASRTSSTLNEQFF

v_call: TRBV4-3
j_call: TRBJ2-4
d_call: .
clone_size: many
cdr3_nt: TGCGCCAGCAGCCAAGGGCTAGCCAAAAACATTCAGTACTTC
cdr3_aa: CASSQGLAKNIQYF

v_call: TRBV4-3
j_call: TRBJ2-1
d_call: TRBD2
clone_size: many
cdr3_nt: TGCGCCAGCAGCCAAGATGGAAAGGGACTAGCGGAGTTCTTC
cdr3_aa: CASSQDGKGLAEFF

v_call: TRBV5-1
j_call: TRBJ1-1
d_call: .
clone_size: few
cdr3_nt: TGCGCCAGCAGCTTCCAGGGGATCACTGAAGCTTTCTTT
cdr3_aa: CASSFQGITEAFF

v_call: TRBV7-9
j_call: TRBJ1-6
d_call: .
clone_size: .
cdr3_nt: TGTGCCACCCACGGGGGGAGCTCACCCCTCCACTTT
cdr3_aa: CATHGGSSPLHF

v_call: TRBV7-3
j_call: TRBJ2-7
d_call: TRBD2
clone_size: .
cdr3_nt: TGTGCCAGCAGTATAGGGGCTAGCGGGTGGACCTACAATGAGCAGTACTTC
cdr3_aa: CASSIGASGWTYNEQYF

v_call: TRBV28
j_call: TRBJ2-5
d_call: TRBD2
clone_size: .
cdr3_nt: TGTGCCAGCACGAGACCGGGACTAGCAGGGGCAGAGACCCAGTACTTC
cdr3_aa: CASTRPGLAGAETQYF

v_call: TRBV4-3
j_call: TRBJ2-1
d_call: TRBD2
clone_size: many
cdr3_nt: TGCGCCAGCAGCCATCGACTAGCGGGGGCGAGGAATGAGCAGTTCTTC
cdr3_aa: CASSHRLAGARNEQFF

v_call: TRBV30
j_call: TRBJ1-2
d_call: .
clone_size: .
cdr3_nt: TGTGCCTGGATTAGCTGGCAGCGCTCTAACTATGGCTACACCTTC
cdr3_aa: CAWISWQRSNYGYTF

v_call: TRBV7-2
j_call: TRBJ1-1
d_call: .
clone_size: .
cdr3_nt: TGTGCCAGCAGCTTAGTAGCAGGACTGGCGAACACTGAAGCTTTCTTT
cdr3_aa: CASSLVAGLANTEAFF

v_call: TRBV2
j_call: TRBJ2-1
d_call: .
clone_size: many
cdr3_nt: TGTGCCAGCAGAACCGGACAATACCGCTACAATGAGCAGTTCTTC
cdr3_aa: CASRTGQYRYNEQFF

v_call: TRBV12-3/TRBV12-4
j_call: TRBJ1-2
d_call: .
clone_size: few
cdr3_nt: TGTGCCAGCAGTCCCCCGGCCCCCCGACGGATTGGCTACACCTTC
cdr3_aa: CASSPPAPRRIGYTF

v_call: TRBV28
j_call: TRBJ2-4
d_call: .
clone_size: .
cdr3_nt: TGTGCCAGCCACCATAAGCGGGCCAAAAACATTCAGTACTTC
cdr3_aa: CASHHKRAKNIQYF

v_call: TRBV11-2
j_call: TRBJ1-2
d_call: .
clone_size: many
cdr3_nt: TGTGCCAGCAGCTTAGGGGGCCAGACCCCCTATGGCTACACCTTC
cdr3_aa: CASSLGGQTPYGYTF

v_call: TRBV28
j_call: TRBJ2-4
d_call: .
clone_size: many
cdr3_nt: TGTGCCAGCAGTTGGGACACCAAAAACATTCAGTACTTC
cdr3_aa: CASSWDTKNIQYF

v_call: TRBV27
j_call: TRBJ1-6
d_call: .
clone_size: .
cdr3_nt: TGTGCCAGCAGTTTATGGTATTCACCCCTCCACTTT
cdr3_aa: CASSLWYSPLHF

v_call: TRBV7-2
j_call: TRBJ2-3
d_call: TRBD2
clone_size: many
cdr3_nt: TGTGCCAGCAGCCGCCCAACAACTGGGACTACATCGACTAGCACAGATACGCAGTATTTT
cdr3_aa: CASSRPTTGTTSTSTDTQYF

v_call: TRBV7-8
j_call: TRBJ2-7
d_call: .
clone_size: many
cdr3_nt: TGTGCCAGTCAGCTTGGGGCCTCCTTCGGCGAGCAGTACTTC
cdr3_aa: CASQLGASFGEQYF

v_call: TRBV2
j_call: TRBJ2-3
d_call: .
clone_size: many
cdr3_nt: TGTGCCAGCAGAACGGACTCCACAGATACGCAGTATTTT
cdr3_aa: CASRTDSTDTQYF

v_call: TRBV10-3
j_call: TRBJ1-3
d_call: .
clone_size: few
cdr3_nt: TGTGCCATCAGTGGCCTGGACAGCACTGGAAACACCATATATTTT
cdr3_aa: CAISGLDSTGNTIYF

v_call: TRBV30
j_call: TRBJ2-5
d_call: .
clone_size: many
cdr3_nt: TGTGCCTGGAGCCAGACCTCTTTCCAAGAGACCCAGTACTTC
cdr3_aa: CAWSQTSFQETQYF

v_call: TRBV5-1
j_call: TRBJ2-5
d_call: .
clone_size: many
cdr3_nt: TGCGCCAGCAGCAGGGCAGGGGAAGAGACCCAGTACTTC
cdr3_aa: CASSRAGEETQYF

v_call: TRBV7-8
j_call: TRBJ2-5
d_call: .
clone_size: .
cdr3_nt: TGTGCCGGCAGCTCGACCCTATGGGAGACCCAGTACTTC
cdr3_aa: CAGSSTLWETQYF

v_call: TRBV2
j_call: TRBJ2-1
d_call: .
clone_size: few
cdr3_nt: TGTGCCAGCAGTGAATTCAAGCAGTTCTTC
cdr3_aa: CASSEFKQFF

v_call: TRBV6-1
j_call: TRBJ2-3
d_call: TRBD2
clone_size: .
cdr3_nt: TGTGCCAGCATAAGGCTAGCGGGGGACACAGATACGCAGTATTTT
cdr3_aa: CASIRLAGDTDTQYF

v_call: TRBV20-1
j_call: TRBJ1-6
d_call: .
clone_size: .
cdr3_nt: TGCAGTGCTAGACCTCTCGGGGGGCGCTTGGATTCACCCCTCCACTTT
cdr3_aa: CSARPLGGRLDSPLHF

v_call: TRBV6-5
j_call: TRBJ2-7
d_call: .
clone_size: .
cdr3_nt: TGTGCCAGCATGACAGGTGATGAGCAGTACTTC
cdr3_aa: CASMTGDEQYF

v_call: TRBV7-8
j_call: TRBJ1-2
d_call: .
clone_size: .
cdr3_nt: TGTGCCAGCAGCTTAATGAGACAGAACTATGGCTACACCTTC
cdr3_aa: CASSLMRQNYGYTF

v_call: TRBV7-2
j_call: TRBJ1-2
d_call: .
clone_size: many
cdr3_nt: TGTGCCAGCAGCCCCAGGCGGGATTCTAACTATGGCTACACCTTC
cdr3_aa: CASSPRRDSNYGYTF

v_call: TRBV7-2
j_call: TRBJ2-7
d_call: .
clone_size: many
cdr3_nt: TGTGCCAGCAGCTTAGAACTGAACTACGAGCAGTACTTC
cdr3_aa: CASSLELNYEQYF

v_call: TRBV5-6
j_call: TRBJ2-3
d_call: TRBD1
clone_size: .
cdr3_nt: TGTGCCAGCAGCCTTCCGGGACAGGGGGCAAGGGATACGCAGTATTTT
cdr3_aa: CASSLPGQGARDTQYF

v_call: TRBV3-1
j_call: TRBJ1-2
d_call: .
clone_size: many
cdr3_nt: TGTGCCAGCACCACGGTGAGGGGGGCCGATGGCTACACCTTC
cdr3_aa: CASTTVRGADGYTF

v_call: TRBV30
j_call: TRBJ1-4
d_call: .
clone_size: .
cdr3_nt: TGTGCCTGGTTGCGGGGAGTGAAACTGTTTTTT
cdr3_aa: CAWLRGVKLFF

v_call: TRBV18
j_call: TRBJ1-5
d_call: .
clone_size: few
cdr3_nt: TGTGCCAGTAGCCCAAGGGGGGCGGGGAATCAGCCCCAGCATTTT
cdr3_aa: CASSPRGAGNQPQHF

v_call: TRBV7-9
j_call: TRBJ1-1
d_call: .
clone_size: .
cdr3_nt: TGTGCCAGCAGCTTAGGGAAGGTCGTGGACACTGAAGCTTTCTTT
cdr3_aa: CASSLGKVVDTEAFF

v_call: TRBV5-1
j_call: TRBJ1-2
d_call: TRBD1
clone_size: many
cdr3_nt: TGCGCCAGCAGCTTGCCTTGGGGGACAGGGAATGGCTACACCTTC
cdr3_aa: CASSLPWGTGNGYTF

v_call: TRBV7-9
j_call: TRBJ2-4
d_call: .
clone_size: .
cdr3_nt: TGTGCCAGCAGCAATGCCCCAGAGGGCCCAAACATTCAGTACTTC
cdr3_aa: CASSNAPEGPNIQYF

v_call: TRBV5-1
j_call: TRBJ2-1
d_call: .
clone_size: many
cdr3_nt: TGCGCCAGCAGCTTGGAGGCTAGCTCCTACAATGAGCAGTTCTTC
cdr3_aa: CASSLEASSYNEQFF

v_call: TRBV7-2
j_call: TRBJ1-5
d_call: .
clone_size: many
cdr3_nt: TGTGCCAGCAGCTTAGTAGACACGGGGCCCCAGCATTTT
cdr3_aa: CASSLVDTGPQHF

v_call: TRBV7-2
j_call: TRBJ2-5
d_call: .
clone_size: .
cdr3_nt: TGTGCCAGCAGCTTGGTACGGGGCACCCAAGAGGCCCAGTACTTC
cdr3_aa: CASSLVRGTQEAQYF

v_call: TRBV29-1
j_call: TRBJ2-5
d_call: TRBD2
clone_size: many
cdr3_nt: TGCAGCGTTGCTAGCGGGGGGGCTGCTCAAGAGACCCAGTACTTC
cdr3_aa: CSVASGGAAQETQYF

v_call: TRBV5-6
j_call: TRBJ2-2
d_call: .
clone_size: .
cdr3_nt: TGTGCCAGCACCTTTGAGGGGGTCACTAGCGGGGAGCTGTTTTTT
cdr3_aa: CASTFEGVTSGELFF

v_call: TRBV5-1
j_call: TRBJ2-1
d_call: TRBD1
clone_size: many
cdr3_nt: TGCGCCAGCAGCTTCGTGGGGACAGGGGCTAGCAATGAGCAGTTCTTC
cdr3_aa: CASSFVGTGASNEQFF

v_call: TRBV6-6
j_call: TRBJ1-2
d_call: TRBD1
clone_size: many
cdr3_nt: TGTGCCAGCACTTCTGGGACAGGAGCTAACTATGGCTACACCTTC
cdr3_aa: CASTSGTGANYGYTF

v_call: TRBV28
j_call: TRBJ2-5
d_call: .
clone_size: many
cdr3_nt: TGTGCCAGCAGCTCCCCGGGAAGGGGAGAGACCCAGTACTTC
cdr3_aa: CASSSPGRGETQYF

v_call: TRBV5-8
j_call: TRBJ2-5
d_call: .
clone_size: many
cdr3_nt: TGTGCCAGCAGCTTGCACGGGGTAGAAGAGACCCAGTACTTC
cdr3_aa: CASSLHGVEETQYF

v_call: TRBV27
j_call: TRBJ1-2
d_call: TRBD1
clone_size: many
cdr3_nt: TGTGCCAGCAGCCGAACAGGGGTCGGCGGCTACACCTTC
cdr3_aa: CASSRTGVGGYTF

v_call: TRBV12-1
j_call: TRBJ2-5
d_call: .
clone_size: many
cdr3_nt: TGTGCCAGCAGCGAGGGACTAAATGGAGAGACCCAGTACTTC
cdr3_aa: CASSEGLNGETQYF

v_call: TRBV5-1
j_call: TRBJ1-4
d_call: .
clone_size: .
cdr3_nt: TGCGCCAGCAGCCGGACCACAACTAATGAAAAACTGTTTTTT
cdr3_aa: CASSRTTTNEKLFF

v_call: TRBV6-2/TRBV6-3
j_call: TRBJ1-5
d_call: TRBD1
clone_size: many
cdr3_nt: TGTGCCAGCAGCCGGAACAGGGGGAATCAGCCCCAGCATTTT
cdr3_aa: CASSRNRGNQPQHF

v_call: TRBV6-2/TRBV6-3
j_call: TRBJ2-2
d_call: TRBD1
clone_size: .
cdr3_nt: TGTGCCAGCAGTTACGGGACAGTTAACGCCGGGGAGCTGTTTTTT
cdr3_aa: CASSYGTVNAGELFF